Listed below are T cell receptor beta chains from one sample, sequenced in a study of identical twins. TCRdb itself ran the 5' RACE reads through MiXCR, one entry per CDR3 protein. This repertoire shows about 690,000 distinct CDR3 sequences, around 21% found once; its top ten account for approximately 4.3%. These data were likewise used in another study, on T cells expressing NK-cell markers.

Sample: PBMCs. These receptors all stem from a woman aged 18-29 years in good health. Each CDR3 is given without its conserved first and last residue.

TRBV29-1	TRBJ2-7	SVGGDTYEQY
TRBV20-1	TRBJ2-2	SARDGLLGWGTGELF
TRBV4-1	TRBJ2-1	ASLGRAGEQF
TRBV19	TRBJ2-1	ASKSAGGINEQF
TRBV7-9	TRBJ2-6	AEWRGWGSGANVLT
TRBV12-3/TRBV12-4	TRBJ1-4	ASSFVATNEKLF
TRBV20-1	TRBJ2-5	SARGTIRAQY
TRBV5-1	TRBJ1-1	ASSLLGDNAF
TRBV20-1	TRBJ2-2	SGLGAGAGELF
TRBV5-1	TRBJ2-5	ASSLENRAEETQY
TRBV28	TRBJ1-1	ARARNTEAF
TRBV20-1	TRBJ2-3	SAQTRRTDTQY
TRBV3-1	TRBJ2-1	ASSPVKKLANNEQF
TRBV10-2	TRBJ2-2	AIRESAPGELF
TRBV5-1	TRBJ2-7	ASRGDRNEQY
TRBV12-3/TRBV12-4	TRBJ2-1	ASSLNVYEQF
TRBV27	TRBJ2-1	ASSLRASGSADEQF
TRBV12-3/TRBV12-4	TRBJ2-1	ASSFGGTSGRAGRDEQF
TRBV19	TRBJ2-6	ASSIDRTGANVLT
TRBV7-6	TRBJ2-2	ASSLDLAGGMVTGELF
TRBV3-1	TRBJ2-1	ASCQPWSGQAVIYNEQF
TRBV20-1	TRBJ2-3	SAATSTDTQY
TRBV5-1	TRBJ2-1	ASSFATSGPYNEQF